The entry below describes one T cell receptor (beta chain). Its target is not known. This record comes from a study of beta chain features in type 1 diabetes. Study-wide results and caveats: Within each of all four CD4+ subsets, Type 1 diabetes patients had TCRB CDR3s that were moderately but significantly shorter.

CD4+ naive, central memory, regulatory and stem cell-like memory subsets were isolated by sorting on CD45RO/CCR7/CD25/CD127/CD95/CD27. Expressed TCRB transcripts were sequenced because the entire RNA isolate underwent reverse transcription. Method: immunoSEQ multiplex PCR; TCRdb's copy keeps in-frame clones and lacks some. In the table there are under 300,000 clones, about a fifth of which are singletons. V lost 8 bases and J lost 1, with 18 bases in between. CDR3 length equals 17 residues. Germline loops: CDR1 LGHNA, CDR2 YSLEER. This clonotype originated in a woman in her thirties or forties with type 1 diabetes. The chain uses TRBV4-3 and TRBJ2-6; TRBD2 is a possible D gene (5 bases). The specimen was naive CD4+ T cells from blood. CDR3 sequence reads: CASCDYIGGSGANVLTF. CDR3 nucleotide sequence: TGCGCCAGCTGCGACTACATCGGTGGGTCTGGGGCCAACGTCCTGACTTTC.